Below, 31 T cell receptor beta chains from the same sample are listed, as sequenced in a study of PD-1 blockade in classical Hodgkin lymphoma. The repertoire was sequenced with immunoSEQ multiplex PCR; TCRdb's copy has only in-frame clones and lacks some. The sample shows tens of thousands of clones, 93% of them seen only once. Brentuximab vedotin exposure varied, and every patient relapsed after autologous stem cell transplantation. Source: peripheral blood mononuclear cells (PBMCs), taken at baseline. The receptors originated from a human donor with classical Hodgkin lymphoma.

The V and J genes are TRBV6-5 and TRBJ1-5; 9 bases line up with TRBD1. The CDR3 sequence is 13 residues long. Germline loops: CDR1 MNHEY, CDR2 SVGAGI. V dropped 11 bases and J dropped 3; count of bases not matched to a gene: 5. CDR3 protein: CAVGQGNNQPQHF. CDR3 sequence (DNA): TGTGCCGTCGGACAGGGGAACAATCAGCCCCAGCATTTT.

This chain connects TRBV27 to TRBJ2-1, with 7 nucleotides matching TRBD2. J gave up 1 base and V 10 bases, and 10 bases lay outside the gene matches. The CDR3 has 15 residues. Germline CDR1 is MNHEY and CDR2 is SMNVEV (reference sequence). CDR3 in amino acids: CATKVSGTSYNEQFF. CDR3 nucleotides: TGTGCCACCAAAGTAAGCGGGACTTCCTACAATGAGCAGTTCTTC.

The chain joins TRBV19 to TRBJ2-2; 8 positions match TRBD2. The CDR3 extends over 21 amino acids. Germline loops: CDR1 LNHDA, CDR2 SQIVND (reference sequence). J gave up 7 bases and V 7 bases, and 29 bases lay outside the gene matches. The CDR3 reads CASNFFGLAGIGVGTIGELFF. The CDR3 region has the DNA TGTGCCAGTAATTTTTTTGGCCTAGCGGGTATTGGTGTAGGTACGATCGGGGAGCTGTTTTTT.

CDR3 bases: TGTGCCAGCAGTAGGGGGTCAGAGACCCAGTACTTC. The encoded protein is CASSRGSETQYF. The genes are TRBV27 and TRBJ2-5, with D possibly TRBD1 on 6 matching bases. V lost 5 bases and J 4 bases, leaving 8 bases between the germline ends. Germline-derived CDR1 and CDR2 are MNHEY and SMNVEV (reference sequence). The CDR3 is 12 amino acids.

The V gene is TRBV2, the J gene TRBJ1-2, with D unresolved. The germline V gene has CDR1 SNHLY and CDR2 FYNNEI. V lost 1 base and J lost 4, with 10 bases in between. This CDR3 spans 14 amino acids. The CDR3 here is CASSEGRTFYGYTF. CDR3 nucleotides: TGTGCCAGCAGTGAAGGTCGAACGTTCTATGGCTACACCTTC.

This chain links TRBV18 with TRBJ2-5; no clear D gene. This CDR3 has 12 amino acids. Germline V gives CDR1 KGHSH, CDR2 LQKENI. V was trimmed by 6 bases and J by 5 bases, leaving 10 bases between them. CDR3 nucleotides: TGTGCCAGCTCTGGCCTAATGGAGACCCAGTACTTC. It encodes CASSGLMETQYF.

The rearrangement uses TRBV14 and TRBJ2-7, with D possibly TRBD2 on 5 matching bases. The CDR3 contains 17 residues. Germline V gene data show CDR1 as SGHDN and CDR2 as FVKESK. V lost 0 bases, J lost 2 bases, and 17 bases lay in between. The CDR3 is CASSQEGALDGTYEQYF. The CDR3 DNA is TGTGCCAGCAGCCAAGAGGGAGCCCTGGACGGGACCTACGAGCAGTACTTC.

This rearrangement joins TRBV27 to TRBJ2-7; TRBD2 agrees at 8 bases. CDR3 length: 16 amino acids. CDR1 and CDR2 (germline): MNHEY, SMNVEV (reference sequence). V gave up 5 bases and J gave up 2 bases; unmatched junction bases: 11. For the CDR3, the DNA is TGTGCCAGCAGTCACCTTATCGGGGGGGGCCCCTACGAGCAGTACTTC. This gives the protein CASSHLIGGGPYEQYF.

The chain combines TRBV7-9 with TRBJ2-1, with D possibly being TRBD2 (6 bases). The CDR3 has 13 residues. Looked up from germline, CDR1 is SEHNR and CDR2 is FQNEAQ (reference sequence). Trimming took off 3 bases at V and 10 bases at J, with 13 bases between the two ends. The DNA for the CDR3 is TGTGCCAGCAGCTTCAACCGGGACTTCGAGCAGTTCTTC. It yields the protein CASSFNRDFEQFF.

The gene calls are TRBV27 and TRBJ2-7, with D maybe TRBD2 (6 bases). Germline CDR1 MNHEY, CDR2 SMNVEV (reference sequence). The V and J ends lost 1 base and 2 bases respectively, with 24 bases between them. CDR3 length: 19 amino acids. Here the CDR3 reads CASSLYGGFSGAATYEQYF. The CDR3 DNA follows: TGTGCCAGCAGTTTATATGGAGGGTTTAGTGGGGCGGCAACCTACGAGCAGTACTTC.

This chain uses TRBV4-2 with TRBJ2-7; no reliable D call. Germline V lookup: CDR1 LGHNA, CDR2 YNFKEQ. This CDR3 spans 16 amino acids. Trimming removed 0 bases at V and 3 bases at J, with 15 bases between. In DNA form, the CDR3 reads TGTGCCAGCAGCCAAGATTTACGAATAAGCAACTACGAGCAGTACTTC. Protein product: CASSQDLRISNYEQYF.

The CDR3 sequence is CASSPGTSGGDEQFF. CDR3 nucleotide sequence: TGTGCCAGCAGCCCCGGGACTAGCGGGGGGGATGAGCAGTTCTTC. The V call is TRBV7-3, the J call TRBJ2-1; 16 positions agree with TRBD2. The CDR3 has 15 amino acids. Germline CDR1 is SGHTA and CDR2 is FQGTGA. J gave up 8 bases and V 5 bases, and 3 bases lay outside the gene matches.

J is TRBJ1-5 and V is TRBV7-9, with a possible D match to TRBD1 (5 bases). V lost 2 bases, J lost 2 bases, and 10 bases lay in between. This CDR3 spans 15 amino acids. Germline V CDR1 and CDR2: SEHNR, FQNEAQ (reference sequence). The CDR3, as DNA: TGTGCCAGCAGCTTACCAGGGTCCGGCAATCAGCCCCAGCATTTT. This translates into CASSLPGSGNQPQHF.

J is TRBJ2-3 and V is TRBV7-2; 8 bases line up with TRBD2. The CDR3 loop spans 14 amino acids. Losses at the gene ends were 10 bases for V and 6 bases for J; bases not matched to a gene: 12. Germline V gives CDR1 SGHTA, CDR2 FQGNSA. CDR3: CATRSAGGGDTQYF. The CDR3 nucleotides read TGTGCCACTCGTTCGGCGGGAGGAGGTGATACGCAGTATTTT.

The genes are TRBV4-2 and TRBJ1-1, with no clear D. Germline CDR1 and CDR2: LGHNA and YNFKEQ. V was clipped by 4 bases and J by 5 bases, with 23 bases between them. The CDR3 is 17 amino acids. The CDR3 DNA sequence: TGTGCCAGCAGCCCGTGGGGTTATAGGAGCATGTGGACTGAAGCTTTCTTT. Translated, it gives CASSPWGYRSMWTEAFF.

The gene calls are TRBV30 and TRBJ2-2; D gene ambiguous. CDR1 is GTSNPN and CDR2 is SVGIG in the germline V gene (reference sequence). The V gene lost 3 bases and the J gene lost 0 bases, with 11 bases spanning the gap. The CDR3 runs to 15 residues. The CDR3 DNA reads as TGTGCCTGGAGACGGCCAGGCCCGAACACCGGGGAGCTGTTTTTT. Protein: CAWRRPGPNTGELFF.

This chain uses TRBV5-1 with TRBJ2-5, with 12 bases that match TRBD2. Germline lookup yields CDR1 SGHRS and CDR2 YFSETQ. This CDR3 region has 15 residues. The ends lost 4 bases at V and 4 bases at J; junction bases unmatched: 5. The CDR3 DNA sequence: TGCGCCAGCAGCCCGGGACTAGCGGGTGGAGAGACCCAGTACTTC. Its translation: CASSPGLAGGETQYF.

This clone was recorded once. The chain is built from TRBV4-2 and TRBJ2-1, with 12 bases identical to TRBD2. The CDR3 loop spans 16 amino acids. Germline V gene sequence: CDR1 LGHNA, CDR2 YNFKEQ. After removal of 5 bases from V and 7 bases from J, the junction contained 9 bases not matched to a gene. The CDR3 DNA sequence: TGTGCCAGCAGCTCCCTAGCGGGAGGGGCCCTGAATGAGCAGTTCTTC. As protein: CASSSLAGGALNEQFF.

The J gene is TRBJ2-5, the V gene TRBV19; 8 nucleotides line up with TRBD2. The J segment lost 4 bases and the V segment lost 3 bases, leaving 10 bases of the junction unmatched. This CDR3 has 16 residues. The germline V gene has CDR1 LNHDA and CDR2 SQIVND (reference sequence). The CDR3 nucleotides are TGTGCCAGTAGTATGAGCCCCGGGACTAGTGGAGAGACCCAGTACTTC. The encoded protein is CASSMSPGTSGETQYF.

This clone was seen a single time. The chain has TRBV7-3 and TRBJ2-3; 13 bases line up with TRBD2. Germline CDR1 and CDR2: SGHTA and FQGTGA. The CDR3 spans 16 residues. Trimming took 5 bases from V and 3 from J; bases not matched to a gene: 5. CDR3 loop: CASSLRTSGGTDTQYF. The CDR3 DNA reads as TGTGCCAGCAGCCTCAGGACTAGCGGGGGAACAGATACGCAGTATTTT.

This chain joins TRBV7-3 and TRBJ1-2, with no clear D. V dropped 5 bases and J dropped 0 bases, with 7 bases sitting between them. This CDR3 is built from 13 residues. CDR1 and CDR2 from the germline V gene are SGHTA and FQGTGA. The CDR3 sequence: CASSPVPNYGYTF. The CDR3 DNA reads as TGTGCCAGCAGCCCCGTTCCTAACTATGGCTACACCTTC.

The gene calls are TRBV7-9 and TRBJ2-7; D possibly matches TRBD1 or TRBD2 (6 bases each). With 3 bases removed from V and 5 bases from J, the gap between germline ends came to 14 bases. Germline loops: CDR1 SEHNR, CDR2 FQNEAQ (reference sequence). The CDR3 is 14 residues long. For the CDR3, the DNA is TGTGCCAGCAGCTTGGAGGGGGAAGGGAACGAGCAGTACTTC. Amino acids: CASSLEGEGNEQYF.

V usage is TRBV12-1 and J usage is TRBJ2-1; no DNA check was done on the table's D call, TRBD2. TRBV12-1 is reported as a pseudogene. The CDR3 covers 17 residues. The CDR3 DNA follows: TGTGCCAGCAGCTACTGTCGGGGAGCCCCCTCCTACAATGAGCAGTTCTTC. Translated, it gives CASSYCRGAPSYNEQFF.

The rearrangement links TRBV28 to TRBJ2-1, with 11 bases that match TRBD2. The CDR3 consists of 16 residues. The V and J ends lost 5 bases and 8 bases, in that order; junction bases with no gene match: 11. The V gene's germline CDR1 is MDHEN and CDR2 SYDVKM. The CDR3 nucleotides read TGTGCCAGCAGTCCCGAGCTAGCGGGAGGAATGGATGAGCAGTTCTTC. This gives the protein CASSPELAGGMDEQFF.

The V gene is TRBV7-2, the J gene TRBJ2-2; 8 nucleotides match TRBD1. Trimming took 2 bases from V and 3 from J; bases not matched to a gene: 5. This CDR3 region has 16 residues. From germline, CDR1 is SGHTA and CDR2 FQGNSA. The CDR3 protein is CASSLPGQGYTGELFF. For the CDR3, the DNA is TGTGCCAGCAGCTTACCCGGACAGGGCTACACCGGGGAGCTGTTTTTT.

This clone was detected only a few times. The CDR3 reads CASSYLTGISNQPQHF. CDR3 sequence (DNA): TGTGCCAGCAGCTACCTGACAGGTATTAGCAATCAGCCCCAGCATTTT. The V call is TRBV5-8, the J call TRBJ1-5; D is perhaps TRBD1 (6 bases). The V end was cut by 3 bases, the J end by 0 bases, with 13 bases between. This CDR3 spans 16 amino acids. CDR1 and CDR2 from the germline V gene are SGHTS and YDEGEE.

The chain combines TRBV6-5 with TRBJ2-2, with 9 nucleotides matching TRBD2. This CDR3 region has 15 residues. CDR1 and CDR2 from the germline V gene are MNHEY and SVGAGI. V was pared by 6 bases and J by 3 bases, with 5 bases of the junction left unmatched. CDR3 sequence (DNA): TGTGCCAGCAGGAAGGTAGCGGGGGACACCGGGGAGCTGTTTTTT. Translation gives CASRKVAGDTGELFF.

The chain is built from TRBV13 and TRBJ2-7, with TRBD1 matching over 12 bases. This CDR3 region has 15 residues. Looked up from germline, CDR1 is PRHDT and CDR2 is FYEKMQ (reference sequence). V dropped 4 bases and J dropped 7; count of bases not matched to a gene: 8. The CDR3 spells CASSSSGTGGREQYF. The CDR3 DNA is TGTGCCAGCAGCTCCTCCGGGACAGGGGGCCGTGAGCAGTACTTC.

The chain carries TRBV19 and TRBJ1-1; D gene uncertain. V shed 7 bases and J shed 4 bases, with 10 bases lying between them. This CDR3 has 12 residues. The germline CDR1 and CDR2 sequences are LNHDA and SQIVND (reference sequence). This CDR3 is CASTFGVTEAFF. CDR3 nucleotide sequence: TGTGCCAGTACGTTTGGGGTCACTGAAGCTTTCTTT.

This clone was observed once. CDR3: CASSPRLAGITDTQYF. The CDR3 region has the DNA TGTGCCAGCAGCCCTAGACTAGCCGGAATCACAGATACGCAGTATTTT. The chain recombines TRBV4-2 with TRBJ2-3; 7 nucleotides line up with TRBD2. The germline V gene has CDR1 LGHNA and CDR2 YNFKEQ. The CDR3 runs 16 residues. J lost 2 bases, V lost 4 bases, and 9 bases had no gene match.

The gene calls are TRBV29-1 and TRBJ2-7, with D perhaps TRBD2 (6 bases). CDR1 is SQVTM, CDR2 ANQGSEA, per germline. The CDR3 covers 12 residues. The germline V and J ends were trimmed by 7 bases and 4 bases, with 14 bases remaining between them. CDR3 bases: TGCAGCGCAACTTGGGGGGTATACGAGCAGTACTTC. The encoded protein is CSATWGVYEQYF.